The rows below give T cell receptor beta chains drawn from one sample of a study of T cells after yellow fever vaccination. TCRdb re-called the 5' RACE reads with MiXCR, one entry per CDR3 protein. The sample yields 350,000 to 450,000 distinct CDR3 sequences, about 6.2% seen once. The sample here was PBMCs, taken 5 days after the yellow fever booster vaccination. The receptors here all came from a young man who received the YFV17D yellow fever vaccine. Both conserved end residues are part of each CDR3. D genes are given only for firm matches. Rows may omit the clone size; those that give it use once, few, many or a size class.

clone size: few
V gene: TRBV4-3
D gene: -
J gene: TRBJ1-2
CDR3 DNA: TGCGCCAGCAGCCAAGATCTTCAGGGAATGAGCTATGGCTACACCTTC
CDR3 protein: CASSQDLQGMSYGYTF

clone size: few
V gene: TRBV14
D gene: -
J gene: TRBJ2-1
CDR3 DNA: TGTGCCAGCAGCCAAGGCTACCCCGACGGGACTTACAATGAGCAGTTCTTC
CDR3 protein: CASSQGYPDGTYNEQFF

clone size: -
V gene: TRBV6-2/TRBV6-3
D gene: TRBD2
J gene: TRBJ2-7
CDR3 DNA: TGTGCCAGCAGTACGGTGACTAGCGGGTACGAGCAGTACTTC
CDR3 protein: CASSTVTSGYEQYF

clone size: few
V gene: TRBV11-1
D gene: -
J gene: TRBJ2-1
CDR3 DNA: TGTGCCAGCAGCTTATCCGGAGGAGGTTTAGATAGAGGCAATGAGCAGTTCTTC
CDR3 protein: CASSLSGGGLDRGNEQFF

clone size: few
V gene: TRBV7-2
D gene: -
J gene: TRBJ2-5
CDR3 DNA: TGTGCCAGCAGCTTCTGGTACCAAGAGACCCAGTACTTC
CDR3 protein: CASSFWYQETQYF

clone size: few
V gene: TRBV6-6
D gene: -
J gene: TRBJ2-1
CDR3 DNA: TGTGCCAGCAGTTACCAGGGCCAAGTTGAGCAGTTCTTC
CDR3 protein: CASSYQGQVEQFF

clone size: -
V gene: TRBV7-3
D gene: TRBD2
J gene: TRBJ2-2
CDR3 DNA: TGTGCCTCTCGTTTTTCGGGAGGTAACACCGGGGAGCTGTTTTTT
CDR3 protein: CASRFSGGNTGELFF

clone size: -
V gene: TRBV19
D gene: TRBD2
J gene: TRBJ2-3
CDR3 DNA: TGTGCCAGTACCCCCAGGCGGGAGGTAGCCCTGCACACAGATACGCAGTATTTT
CDR3 protein: CASTPRREVALHTDTQYF

clone size: few
V gene: TRBV11-2
D gene: -
J gene: TRBJ2-7
CDR3 DNA: TGTGCCAGCAGCTTGGGGGGGCAGGGGAGCACCTACGAGCAGTACTTC
CDR3 protein: CASSLGGQGSTYEQYF

clone size: many
V gene: TRBV7-9
D gene: -
J gene: TRBJ2-5
CDR3 DNA: TGTGCCAGCAGCTTAGCATCAACCACTCAAGAGACCCAGTACTTC
CDR3 protein: CASSLASTTQETQYF

clone size: many
V gene: TRBV12-3/TRBV12-4
D gene: TRBD1
J gene: TRBJ1-5
CDR3 DNA: TGTGCCAGCCAATACAGGGGGAGCAATCAGCCCCAGCATTTT
CDR3 protein: CASQYRGSNQPQHF

clone size: -
V gene: TRBV28
D gene: -
J gene: TRBJ1-5
CDR3 DNA: TGTGTCAGCGGGGTTGGGTATCAGCCCCAGCATTTT
CDR3 protein: CVSGVGYQPQHF

clone size: few
V gene: TRBV9
D gene: -
J gene: TRBJ2-1
CDR3 DNA: TGTGCCAGCAGCCGTACCGGGACCTCCCACAATGAGCAGTTCTTC
CDR3 protein: CASSRTGTSHNEQFF

clone size: few
V gene: TRBV12-3/TRBV12-4
D gene: -
J gene: TRBJ2-3
CDR3 DNA: TGTGCCAGCAGTTCCGGCCGTTTTGGGACAGATACGCAGTATTTT
CDR3 protein: CASSSGRFGTDTQYF

clone size: -
V gene: TRBV10-3
D gene: TRBD2
J gene: TRBJ2-3
CDR3 DNA: TGTGCCATCAGTGCAAGACTAGCGGGGTCCACAGATACGCAGTATTTT
CDR3 protein: CAISARLAGSTDTQYF

clone size: few
V gene: TRBV15
D gene: TRBD1
J gene: TRBJ1-4
CDR3 DNA: TGTGCCACCAGCAGGTCCAGGGGGGAAAAACTGTTTTTT
CDR3 protein: CATSRSRGEKLFF

clone size: many
V gene: TRBV5-1
D gene: -
J gene: TRBJ1-2
CDR3 DNA: TGCGCCAGCAGCTTGACCAGGGAGAATCTTGGCTACACCTTC
CDR3 protein: CASSLTRENLGYTF

clone size: -
V gene: TRBV20-1
D gene: -
J gene: TRBJ2-3
CDR3 DNA: TGCAGTGCTGGATGGGCCTTCAGGGGACCGAGCACAGATACGCAGTATTTT
CDR3 protein: CSAGWAFRGPSTDTQYF

clone size: many
V gene: TRBV6-1
D gene: -
J gene: TRBJ1-1
CDR3 DNA: TGTGCCAGCAGTCCCCGGCCGAACACTGAAGCTTTCTTT
CDR3 protein: CASSPRPNTEAFF

clone size: -
V gene: TRBV29-1
D gene: TRBD1
J gene: TRBJ2-7
CDR3 DNA: TGCAGCGCAATGATGACAGGGCCCCCCTACGAGCAGTACTTC
CDR3 protein: CSAMMTGPPYEQYF

clone size: -
V gene: TRBV7-2
D gene: -
J gene: TRBJ2-1
CDR3 DNA: TGTGCCAGCAGCCCCCACCCCGGGACCTACTACAATGAGCAGTTCTTC
CDR3 protein: CASSPHPGTYYNEQFF

clone size: -
V gene: TRBV7-9
D gene: TRBD2
J gene: TRBJ2-3
CDR3 DNA: TGTGCCAGCAGCTTAGTTCTAGCGGCCACAGATACGCAGTATTTT
CDR3 protein: CASSLVLAATDTQYF

clone size: many
V gene: TRBV5-6
D gene: TRBD1
J gene: TRBJ1-2
CDR3 DNA: TGTGCCAGCAGCTTGGGACAGGGGTCCTATGGCTACACCTTC
CDR3 protein: CASSLGQGSYGYTF

clone size: few
V gene: TRBV5-1
D gene: -
J gene: TRBJ2-1
CDR3 DNA: TGCGCCAGCAGCACCGATGGCGGGTGGAACAATGAGCAGTTCTTC
CDR3 protein: CASSTDGGWNNEQFF

clone size: many
V gene: TRBV5-8
D gene: TRBD1
J gene: TRBJ1-1
CDR3 DNA: TGTGCCACCGCAATCACGGGACAGGGGTCGATCAACACTGAAGCTTTCTTT
CDR3 protein: CATAITGQGSINTEAFF

clone size: few
V gene: TRBV27
D gene: TRBD1
J gene: TRBJ1-5
CDR3 DNA: TGTGCCAGCAGTTCCTACAGGGGCGGGGATCAGCCCCAGCATTTT
CDR3 protein: CASSSYRGGDQPQHF

clone size: -
V gene: TRBV15
D gene: -
J gene: TRBJ2-2
CDR3 DNA: TGTGCCACCAGCAGAGCGTTGGGCGGGGAGCTGTTTTTT
CDR3 protein: CATSRALGGELFF

clone size: few
V gene: TRBV28
D gene: TRBD1
J gene: TRBJ1-1
CDR3 DNA: TGTGCCAGCAGTTCGCCGGGACAGGGCGTAACTGGTGGTGTCACTGAAGCTTTCTTT
CDR3 protein: CASSSPGQGVTGGVTEAFF

clone size: -
V gene: TRBV29-1
D gene: TRBD1
J gene: TRBJ1-1
CDR3 DNA: TGCAGCGTTCCTACAGGGGATATGAACACTGAAGCTTTCTTT
CDR3 protein: CSVPTGDMNTEAFF

clone size: many
V gene: TRBV12-3/TRBV12-4
D gene: TRBD2
J gene: TRBJ2-1
CDR3 DNA: TGTGCCAGCAGGGAACTAGCGGGAGTAATTGAGTTCTTC
CDR3 protein: CASRELAGVIEFF

clone size: -
V gene: TRBV6-2/TRBV6-3
D gene: -
J gene: TRBJ1-2
CDR3 DNA: TGTGCCAGCAGTCAGACATCCCATGGCTACACCTTC
CDR3 protein: CASSQTSHGYTF

clone size: -
V gene: TRBV19
D gene: TRBD2
J gene: TRBJ2-7
CDR3 DNA: TGTGCCAGTAGTCCACTAGCGGGAGGCCACTACGAGCAGTACTTC
CDR3 protein: CASSPLAGGHYEQYF

clone size: many
V gene: TRBV5-1
D gene: TRBD2
J gene: TRBJ2-5
CDR3 DNA: TGCGCCAGCAGCACCGGGACTAGCGGACCTCAAGAGACCCAGTACTTC
CDR3 protein: CASSTGTSGPQETQYF

clone size: -
V gene: TRBV3-1
D gene: -
J gene: TRBJ2-5
CDR3 DNA: TGTGCCAGCAGCCAAGAAAGTAAAGGGGATGAGACCCAGTACTTC
CDR3 protein: CASSQESKGDETQYF

clone size: many
V gene: TRBV7-9
D gene: TRBD2
J gene: TRBJ2-3
CDR3 DNA: TGTGCCAGCAGCTACCTAGCGGGAGAGGGAGATACGCAGTATTTT
CDR3 protein: CASSYLAGEGDTQYF

clone size: -
V gene: TRBV2
D gene: -
J gene: TRBJ1-5
CDR3 DNA: TGTGCCAGCAGTGTTGGCACTAGCAATCAGCCCCAGCATTTT
CDR3 protein: CASSVGTSNQPQHF

clone size: few
V gene: TRBV6-5
D gene: -
J gene: TRBJ2-3
CDR3 DNA: TGTGCCAGCAGTTACCTAGATTGGGGGCATACGCAGTATTTT
CDR3 protein: CASSYLDWGHTQYF

clone size: -
V gene: TRBV6-6
D gene: -
J gene: TRBJ2-1
CDR3 DNA: TGTGCCAGCAGTCCCTCCGGGACCTCGGAGCAGTTCTTC
CDR3 protein: CASSPSGTSEQFF

clone size: few
V gene: TRBV7-8
D gene: -
J gene: TRBJ2-1
CDR3 DNA: TGTGCCAGCAGCTTCGACTTTAGTTCGGTCGATGAGCAGTTCTTC
CDR3 protein: CASSFDFSSVDEQFF

clone size: -
V gene: TRBV7-9
D gene: TRBD2
J gene: TRBJ2-1
CDR3 DNA: TGTGCCAGCAGCTCCCCTAGCGGGTCTGAGCAGTTCTTC
CDR3 protein: CASSSPSGSEQFF

clone size: -
V gene: TRBV20-1
D gene: -
J gene: TRBJ2-3
CDR3 DNA: TGCAGTGCTAGAGACTTAGCGGAAAGCACAGATACGCAGTATTTT
CDR3 protein: CSARDLAESTDTQYF

clone size: few
V gene: TRBV28
D gene: TRBD1
J gene: TRBJ2-1
CDR3 DNA: TGTGCCAGCAGTGCACCGGGGGGACAGGGGGTGGGTGAGCAGTTCTTC
CDR3 protein: CASSAPGGQGVGEQFF

clone size: few
V gene: TRBV5-4
D gene: -
J gene: TRBJ1-1
CDR3 DNA: TGTGCCAGCAGCTTGGCCCCAGGGGAGAACACTGAAGCTTTCTTT
CDR3 protein: CASSLAPGENTEAFF

clone size: few
V gene: TRBV7-8
D gene: TRBD2
J gene: TRBJ2-3
CDR3 DNA: TGTGCCAGCAGCTTCGCTAGCGGGAGAGGGGATACGCAGTATTTT
CDR3 protein: CASSFASGRGDTQYF

clone size: many
V gene: TRBV5-1
D gene: -
J gene: TRBJ2-3
CDR3 DNA: TGCGCCAGCAGCACCGACCCCACAGATACGCAGTATTTT
CDR3 protein: CASSTDPTDTQYF

clone size: many
V gene: TRBV5-1
D gene: TRBD2
J gene: TRBJ2-1
CDR3 DNA: TGCGCCAGCAACCCCCTAGCGGGAGGGTACAATGAGCAGTTCTTC
CDR3 protein: CASNPLAGGYNEQFF

clone size: many
V gene: TRBV20-1
D gene: TRBD1
J gene: TRBJ2-1
CDR3 DNA: TGCAGTGCTAGAGATCCCCTGGACAGGGTATATGAGCAGTTCTTC
CDR3 protein: CSARDPLDRVYEQFF

clone size: few
V gene: TRBV12-5
D gene: -
J gene: TRBJ2-1
CDR3 DNA: TGTGCTAGTGGTTTGGCCCACAATGAGCAGTTCTTC
CDR3 protein: CASGLAHNEQFF

clone size: many
V gene: TRBV7-2
D gene: -
J gene: TRBJ2-3
CDR3 DNA: TGTGCCAGCAGCCCGTCAACAGCGGATACGCAGTATTTT
CDR3 protein: CASSPSTADTQYF

clone size: few
V gene: TRBV5-1
D gene: -
J gene: TRBJ2-7
CDR3 DNA: TGCGCCAGCAGCAATGAGGGCCACGCTACGTACGAGCAGTACTTC
CDR3 protein: CASSNEGHATYEQYF

clone size: many
V gene: TRBV10-3
D gene: -
J gene: TRBJ2-5
CDR3 DNA: TGTGCCATCAGTGGCAGGTACTTGGAGACCCAGTACTTC
CDR3 protein: CAISGRYLETQYF

clone size: -
V gene: TRBV7-7
D gene: TRBD2
J gene: TRBJ2-2
CDR3 DNA: TGTGCCAGCAGCTTTTCGAGCGGGAGGGGAACCGGGGAGCTGTTTTTT
CDR3 protein: CASSFSSGRGTGELFF

clone size: many
V gene: TRBV12-3/TRBV12-4
D gene: TRBD2
J gene: TRBJ2-7
CDR3 DNA: TGTGCCAGCCGTAGTAGCGGGAAGGGGTACGAGCAGTACTTC
CDR3 protein: CASRSSGKGYEQYF